This TCR beta chain was retrieved from a study of T cell repertoires in aging, cancer and after chemotherapy (dated by TCRdb to the late 2010s). Looking at the study overall: Donors were distributed across six age groups ranging from 30 or younger to 70 or older, with at least three individuals included per group. To look at immunoaging and at how T cells reconstitute after chemotherapy, the study profiled TCR beta repertoires in peripheral blood from both healthy donors and cancer patients. The full dataset contained about 10 million TCR reads. Paired pre- and post-chemotherapy samples in the solid tumor group came from brain tumor (glioblastoma) patients receiving temozolomide-based therapy. A cohort of over 200 cancer patients (approximately 91 with hematological and around 120 with solid cancers) was assembled, and about 95 healthy donors were included as a reference group. The investigation overall reported the following: It was noted by the authors that conclusions about immunological memory after chemotherapy cannot be drawn from the repertoire data. Median generation probability increased over the chemotherapy interval in both cancer cohorts, suggesting repertoire reconstitution through rebound thymic output. Compared with age-matched healthy donors, untreated patients with hematological or solid cancers had significantly lower TCR diversity and higher clonality in blood. Declining TCR diversity with age in healthy donors was mainly explained by loss of richness; in cancer patients, loss of evenness also contributed.

A word on this clonotype: It lacks a known antigen. The input lacks base qualities; no much larger clone sits a single base away.

Multiplex touch-down PCR with a mixed TRB-A/B primer pool was used to amplify rearranged TRB sequences covering the V, D and J segments. Illumina adapters and sample indices were added to the amplicons in two consecutive PCR reactions performed with Phusion HS II polymerase. Amplicons were gel-purified with the NucleoSpin Gel and PCR Clean-up kit, then checked with Qubit and an Agilent 2100 Bioanalyzer. Libraries were sequenced on an Illumina MiSeq using 600-cycle, single-indexed, paired-end runs. The paper's data handling went like this. TRB sequences were processed with MiXCR versions 2.12 and 3.0.5. Each unique CDR3 nucleotide sequence was counted as one clone, and only productive sequences with at least two reads were retained. Shannon diversity, evenness, clonality (one minus evenness), and alpha-parameterized diversity profiles from alpha 0 to 5 were included as repertoire metrics. Generation probabilities of clones in paired pre- and post-chemotherapy samples were computed with the IGoR algorithm. Through fastp at Q25 and MiXCR, TCRdb rebuilt clones from the public reads, retaining in-frame beta chains. Rows matching on CDR3 protein sequence are summarized as one entry with the most common DNA and genes. The V and J calls and clone size come from TCRdb's table, not from the authors' own analysis. In all, the sample holds about 2,500 distinct CDR3 sequences, and less than 65% of those were seen once. The ten largest clones take up 4% to 5.5% of the sample.

Genomic DNA extracted from peripheral blood, rather than sorted cells or RNA, was used as the source for amplification of TCR beta rearrangements. Specimen: blood. The receptor's source is a human donor with a solid tumor.

The CDR3: CASSIDLDNNQPQHF. The DNA sequence reads TGTGCCAGTAGTATAGATCTCGACAACAATCAGCCCCAGCATTTT. The rearrangement joined TRBV19 to TRBJ1-5; the D gene remains uncertain. The CDR3 covers 15 residues, taking in both the cysteine and the phenylalanine. The DNA shown is the 45-base CDR3, in frame from base 1. Via the germline V gene (reference sequence), CDR1 is LNHDA and CDR2 SQIVND. V is shortened by 0 bases, J by 3 bases, and the region joining them spans 9 bases.